Following are 5 T cell receptor beta chains from one sample sequenced in a study of response to subunit inactivated influenza vaccine. TCRdb re-analysed the RT-PCR reads in MiXCR, keeping a single row per CDR3 protein. The sample lists more than 600,000 distinct CDR3 sequences, approximately 18% occurring once. The source was PBMCs from blood, collected roughly 5 days after vaccination. These TCRs come from a man in his forties or fifties who received an inactivated influenza vaccine.

V is TRBV6-1 and J is TRBJ2-1; D tentatively reads TRBD1 or TRBD2 (5 bases each). This CDR3 has 16 amino acids. V lost 5 bases and J 3 bases, leaving 17 bases between the germline ends. From germline, CDR1 is MNHNS and CDR2 SASEGT. The CDR3 is CASSPQTAVNYNEQFF. CDR3 DNA: TGTGCCAGCAGTCCACAGACAGCGGTCAACTACAATGAGCAGTTCTTC.

The chain joins TRBV20-1 to TRBJ2-1, with D maybe TRBD2 (5 bases). Germline V gives CDR1 DFQATT, CDR2 SNEGSKA (reference sequence). The CDR3 sequence is 14 residues long. Trimming removed 3 bases at V and 6 bases at J, with 15 bases between. The DNA of the CDR3 is TGCAGTGCTAGTAGAGGTCCCAGCGGCAATGAGCAGTTCTTC. As protein: CSASRGPSGNEQFF.

The chain carries TRBV7-2 and TRBJ2-7, with 8 bases lining up with TRBD2. This CDR3 has 16 amino acids. The V gene end was trimmed by 4 bases and the J gene end by 0 bases; junction bases not matched to a gene: 8. The V gene's germline CDR1 is SGHTA and CDR2 FQGNSA. CDR3 in amino acids: CASSSNSGAASYEQYF. The CDR3 DNA reads TGTGCCAGCAGCTCCAATAGCGGGGCCGCCTCCTACGAGCAGTACTTC.

This clonotype was picked up a small number of times. V is TRBV10-3 and J is TRBJ2-5; TRBD1 agrees at 8 bases. The CDR3 has 15 residues. Germline V gene lookup returns CDR1 ENHRY and CDR2 SYGVKD. The V and J ends lost 0 bases and 2 bases, in that order; junction bases with no gene match: 2. This CDR3 reads CAISESTGAQETQYF. CDR3 DNA: TGTGCCATCAGTGAGTCGACAGGGGCGCAAGAGACCCAGTACTTC.

The J gene is TRBJ2-7, the V gene TRBV5-1; unclear D gene. Trimming left V 0 bases short and J 2 bases short, with 12 bases between. Germline lookup yields CDR1 SGHRS and CDR2 YFSETQ. The CDR3 has 15 amino acids. The CDR3: CASSLGGLDTYEQYF. DNA for the CDR3: TGCGCCAGCAGCTTGGGTGGGTTGGATACCTACGAGCAGTACTTC.